A single sample is the source of the 20 T cell receptor beta chains below, sequenced in a study of cytomegalovirus exposure and HLA in healthy donors. 13 Jbeta primers and 60 Vbeta primers were used for the PCR. Libraries were prepared by immunoSEQ multiplex PCR; TCRdb keeps only in-frame clonotypes and omits some of them. This table holds about 99,000 clones, about 80% found once. The sequenced sample was PBMCs. These TCRs come from a middle-aged man in good health and CMV-seronegative.

The gene calls are TRBV18 and TRBJ2-3; 7 bases are a match to TRBD1. J lost 6 bases, V lost 0 bases, and 3 bases had no gene match. CDR1 KGHSH and CDR2 LQKENI come from the germline V gene. The CDR3 totals 14 residues. CDR3: CASSPPGTADTQYF. In DNA, the CDR3 is TGTGCCAGCTCACCACCTGGGACAGCTGATACGCAGTATTTT. Full variable domain (remainder filled in from reference TRBV18 and TRBJ2-3): NAGVMQNPRHLVRRRGQEARLRCSPMKGHSHVYWYRQLPEEGLKFMVYLQKENIIDESGMPKERFSAEFPKEGPSILRIQQVVRGDSAAYFCASSPPGTADTQYFGPGTRLTVL.

The chain carries TRBV19 and TRBJ2-1; 7 positions match TRBD2. The CDR3 sequence is 15 residues long. Germline-derived CDR1 and CDR2 are LNHDA and SQIVND (reference sequence). V dropped 3 bases and J dropped 1; count of bases not matched to a gene: 3. The CDR3 DNA follows: TGTGCCAGTAGTATCACAGCGGGATCCTACAATGAGCAGTTCTTC. It translates to CASSITAGSYNEQFF.

The rearrangement links TRBV5-5 to TRBJ1-2; D might be TRBD1 (6 bases). Trimming pared 4 bases from V and 3 bases from J, leaving 16 bases between. The CDR3 contains 15 residues. The germline gives CDR1 SGHKS, CDR2 YYEKEE (reference sequence). CDR3 in DNA: TGTGCCAGCAGCCGGGAGCGGGAGGGGGACTATGGCTACACCTTC. Translating it yields CASSREREGDYGYTF.

The J gene is TRBJ2-3, the V gene TRBV18; possibly TRBD2 for D (5 bases). CDR3 length: 18 amino acids. Germline CDR1 KGHSH, CDR2 LQKENI. The V gene lost 2 bases and the J gene lost 6 bases, with 24 bases spanning the gap. Here the CDR3 DNA reads TGTGCCAGCTCACCATCGGGATATCGGCTGTTCTTTTTTGATACGCAGTATTTT. Residues: CASSPSGYRLFFFDTQYF.

CDR3 loop: CASSQDPIGSGYNEQFF. CDR3 nucleotides: TGTGCCAGCAGCCAAGATCCCATAGGGTCGGGATACAATGAGCAGTTCTTC. The chain has TRBV4-2 and TRBJ2-1; TRBD2 is a possible D gene (5 bases). Trimming took off 0 bases at V and 4 bases at J, with 16 bases between the two ends. CDR3 size: 17 residues. Germline V gives CDR1 LGHNA, CDR2 YNFKEQ.

The chain employs TRBV6-4 and TRBJ1-2; TRBD1 aligns across 9 bases. Germline trimming cut 0 bases from V and 4 bases from J; bases unmatched to any gene: 0. Germline CDR1 MRHNA, CDR2 SNTAGT. CDR3 size: 14 residues. CDR3 coding DNA: TGTGCCAGCAGTGACTCGACAGGGGGCTATGGCTACACCTTC. Protein sequence: CASSDSTGGYGYTF.

CDR3 in amino acids: CASSAIQGSAYNSPLHF. CDR3 nucleotide sequence: TGTGCCAGCAGCGCTATTCAGGGCTCTGCCTATAATTCACCCCTCCACTTT. The chain uses TRBV2 and TRBJ1-6; tentatively, D is TRBD1 (5 bases). Trimming removed 6 bases at V and 2 bases at J, with 17 bases between. The CDR3 is 17 residues long. Germline V gene lookup returns CDR1 SNHLY and CDR2 FYNNEI.

By share, this clone counts as medium-sized (0.01 to 0.1%). The J gene is TRBJ2-7, the V gene TRBV6-5; perhaps TRBD2 as D (6 bases). V lost 7 bases, J lost 3 bases, and 16 bases lay in between. Germline loops: CDR1 MNHEY, CDR2 SVGAGI. The CDR3 sequence is 14 residues long. CDR3 sequence: CASKVWTGDYEQYF. The CDR3 nucleotides are TGTGCCAGCAAAGTATGGACGGGAGACTACGAGCAGTACTTC.

The chain carries TRBV5-1 and TRBJ1-1; TRBD1 might be the D (6 bases). V lost 3 bases and J 5 bases, leaving 14 bases between the germline ends. This CDR3 has 14 residues. Germline assignment: CDR1 SGHRS and CDR2 YFSETQ. CDR3 bases: TGCGCCAGCAGCTGGCGGACAGATAGGACTGAAGCTTTCTTT. The encoded protein is CASSWRTDRTEAFF.

This clone was found a few times. The chain is built from TRBV2 and TRBJ2-3; 9 nucleotides match TRBD2. The CDR3 spans 18 residues. Trimming took 7 bases from V and 2 from J; bases not matched to a gene: 16. CDR1 is SNHLY, CDR2 FYNNEI, per germline. CDR3 loop: CASIKRGVAGVTTDTQYF. CDR3 coding DNA: TGTGCCAGCATCAAAAGGGGGGTAGCGGGGGTAACCACAGATACGCAGTATTTT. Full variable domain (remainder filled in from reference TRBV2 and TRBJ2-3): EPEVTQTPSHQVTQMGQEVILRCVPISNHLYFYWYRQILGQKVEFLVSFYNNEISEKSEIFDDQFSVERPDGSNFTLKIRSTKLEDSAMYFCASIKRGVAGVTTDTQYFGPGTRLTVL.

Turning to this clone: Other DNA sequences in the same sample also yield this CDR3. V and J are TRBV28 and TRBJ1-5, with 7 positions matching TRBD1. Germline CDR1 MDHEN, CDR2 SYDVKM. The CDR3 extends over 15 amino acids. V gave up 3 bases and J gave up 0 bases; unmatched junction bases: 2. The chain's CDR3 is CASSLTGSSNQPQHF. DNA for the CDR3: TGTGCCAGCAGTTTGACAGGGTCTAGCAATCAGCCCCAGCATTTT.

This clone was found a few times. The same CDR3 arises from other DNA sequences in this sample as well. The chain links TRBV7-9 to TRBJ2-5; 12 bases line up with TRBD1. The CDR3 loop spans 16 amino acids. The ends lost 1 base at V and 2 bases at J; junction bases unmatched: 2. From germline, CDR1 is SEHNR and CDR2 FQNEAQ (reference sequence). CDR3 protein: CASSLGDRGLQETQYF. In DNA, the CDR3 is TGTGCCAGCAGCTTAGGGGACAGGGGGCTGCAAGAGACCCAGTACTTC.

CDR3 protein: CASSLFVASGIVEQYF. The CDR3 nucleotides read TGTGCCAGCAGCTTGTTCGTCGCTAGCGGGATAGTCGAGCAGTACTTC. The J gene is TRBJ2-7, the V gene TRBV5-6; 9 bases map to TRBD2. The CDR3 length is 16 residues. Germline values: CDR1 SGHDT, CDR2 YYEEEE. With 1 base clipped from V and 6 bases from J, the junction kept 11 bases outside the gene matches. The full variable domain, in which reference TRBV5-6 and TRBJ2-7 provide the parts outside the CDR3, is DAGVTQSPTHLIKTRGQQVTLRCSPKSGHDTVSWYQQALGQGPQFIFQYYEEEERQRGNFPDRFSGHQFPNYSSELNVNALLLGDSALYLCASSLFVASGIVEQYFGPGTRLTVT.

This chain uses TRBV6-5 with TRBJ2-1; the match to TRBD1 covers 8 bases. CDR1 MNHEY and CDR2 SVGAGI come from the germline V gene. The ends lost 2 bases at V and 7 bases at J; junction bases unmatched: 4. The CDR3 sequence is 14 residues long. The CDR3 is CASSYLGQGNEQFF. CDR3 DNA sequence: TGTGCCAGCAGTTACCTTGGACAGGGAAATGAGCAGTTCTTC.

The V call is TRBV28, the J call TRBJ2-2; 10 nucleotides agree with TRBD2. Germline loops: CDR1 MDHEN, CDR2 SYDVKM. The V gene end was trimmed by 3 bases and the J gene end by 5 bases; junction bases not matched to a gene: 3. The CDR3 runs to 15 residues. CDR3 DNA sequence: TGTGCCAGCAGTTTCATAGCGGGAGGAACCGGGGAGCTGTTTTTT. It encodes CASSFIAGGTGELFF.

The V gene is TRBV29-1, the J gene TRBJ2-2; D is uncertain. The CDR3 covers 13 residues. Germline CDR1 and CDR2: SQVTM and ANQGSEA. V shed 4 bases and J shed 3 bases, with 9 bases lying between them. CDR3 loop: CSVVGGDTGELFF. The CDR3 DNA reads TGCAGCGTTGTCGGCGGAGACACCGGGGAGCTGTTTTTT.

This chain connects TRBV19 to TRBJ1-2, with 7 bases fitting TRBD1. The CDR3 extends over 14 amino acids. Trimming at V came to 4 bases and at J to 5 bases, leaving 7 bases not matched to a gene. CDR1 and CDR2 (germline): LNHDA, SQIVND (reference sequence). The CDR3 is CASSKTGDGYGYTF. The CDR3, as DNA: TGTGCCAGTAGTAAAACAGGGGACGGTTATGGCTACACCTTC.

The J gene is TRBJ1-4, the V gene TRBV29-1; D is perhaps TRBD1 (5 bases). Per the germline V gene, CDR1 is SQVTM and CDR2 is ANQGSEA. The V and J ends lost 5 bases and 8 bases respectively, with 15 bases between them. This CDR3 is built from 13 residues. CDR3 coding DNA: TGCAGCGTTCAGACGGACAATTACGAAAAACTGTTTTTT. This codes for CSVQTDNYEKLFF.

This clone was counted between two and nine times. The V call is TRBV5-1, the J call TRBJ2-5, with 8 bases aligning to TRBD1. The CDR3 consists of 14 residues. Per germline, CDR1 SGHRS and CDR2 YFSETQ. Trimming at V came to 2 bases and at J to 5 bases, leaving 5 bases not matched to a gene. The CDR3 DNA reads TGCGCCAGCAGCTTACAGGGGGTAGGGGAGACCCAGTACTTC. The encoded protein is CASSLQGVGETQYF.

The sample holds a few counts of this clone. The rearrangement uses TRBV6-5 and TRBJ2-7; D may be TRBD2 (6 bases). CDR1 MNHEY and CDR2 SVGAGI come from the germline V gene. The V end lost 2 bases, the J end lost 6 bases, and 8 bases lay between the germline ends. The CDR3 is 12 residues long. The CDR3 loop is CASSYGGSEQYF. CDR3 DNA: TGTGCCAGCAGTTACGGGGGGAGCGAGCAGTACTTC.